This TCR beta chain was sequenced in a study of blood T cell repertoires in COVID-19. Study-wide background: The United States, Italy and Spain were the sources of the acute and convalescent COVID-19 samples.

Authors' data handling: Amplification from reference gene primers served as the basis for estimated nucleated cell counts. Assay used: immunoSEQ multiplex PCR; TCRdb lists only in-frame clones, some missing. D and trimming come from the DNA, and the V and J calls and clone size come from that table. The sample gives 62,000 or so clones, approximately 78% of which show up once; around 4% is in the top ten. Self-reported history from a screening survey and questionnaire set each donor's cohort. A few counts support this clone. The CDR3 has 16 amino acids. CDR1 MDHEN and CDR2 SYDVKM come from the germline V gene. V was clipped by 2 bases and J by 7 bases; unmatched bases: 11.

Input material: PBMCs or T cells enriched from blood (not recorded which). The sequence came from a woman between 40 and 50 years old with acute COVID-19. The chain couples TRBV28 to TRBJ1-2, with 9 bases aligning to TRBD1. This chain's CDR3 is CASSLGTGTLGSGYTF. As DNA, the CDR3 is TGTGCCAGCAGTTTAGGGACAGGGACACTCGGATCTGGCTACACCTTC.